These 29 T cell receptor beta chains were all obtained from the same sample, sequenced in a study of beta chain features in type 1 diabetes. The authors reverse transcribed all of the isolated RNA, so sequencing captured expressed TCRB transcripts. Profiling relied on immunoSEQ multiplex PCR, and the TCRdb table lists in-frame clones only, not all of them. The sample contains about 370,000 clones, over 9% of which appear only once. Findings and limits, study-wide: TCRB CDR3s from Type 1 diabetes patients were moderately but significantly shorter in all four CD4+ subsets.

For these receptors, no antigen is known. Material for sequencing was central memory CD4+ T cells from blood. Source of these receptors: a man aged 30 to 45 with type 1 diabetes.

This clone was seen more than once but under ten times. The V and J genes are TRBV7-9 and TRBJ1-1; 7 nucleotides match TRBD1. This CDR3 has 14 residues. Germline trimming cut 2 bases from V and 4 bases from J; bases unmatched to any gene: 4. The V gene's germline CDR1 is SEHNR and CDR2 FQNEAQ (reference sequence). CDR3 sequence reads: CASSLQTGPTEAFF. DNA of the CDR3: TGTGCCAGCAGCTTACAGACAGGGCCCACTGAAGCTTTCTTT.

This clone was observed a handful of times. The chain has TRBV4-1 and TRBJ2-3, with D unclear. This CDR3 is built from 16 residues. CDR1 and CDR2 (germline): MGHRA, YSYEKL. Trimming cost V 0 bases and J 0 bases, with 10 bases left between them. The CDR3, as DNA: TGCGCCAGCAGCCAAGAGATGAGACCGAGCACAGATACGCAGTATTTT. Translating it yields CASSQEMRPSTDTQYF.

This clone was seen only a few times. The chain joins TRBV4-3 to TRBJ1-1; TRBD1 might be the D (6 bases). The CDR3 runs to 15 residues. CDR1 is LGHNA, CDR2 YSLEER, per germline. Trimming cost V 0 bases and J 4 bases, with 12 bases left between them. DNA for the CDR3: TGCGCCAGCAGCCAAGATACAGGGCATCGCACTGAAGCTTTCTTT. Translating gives CASSQDTGHRTEAFF.

CDR3 bases: TGTGCCAGCTCACCACCCTCCCGGAGCAACGAGCAGTACTTC. Translated: CASSPPSRSNEQYF. The chain couples TRBV18 to TRBJ2-5, with D unclear. The DNA end lines up better with TRBJ2-7; the J call may be wrong. The CDR3 covers 14 residues. From germline, CDR1 is KGHSH and CDR2 LQKENI.

This clone was observed a handful of times. The chain links TRBV11-2 to TRBJ2-5; D perhaps matches TRBD2 (6 bases). In germline, CDR1 is SGHAT, CDR2 FQNNGV. The ends were cut back, 6 bases at V and 5 bases at J, with 13 bases in the middle. The CDR3 covers 13 residues. The CDR3 here is CASSTGSEETQYF. As DNA, the CDR3 is TGTGCCAGCAGTACCGGGAGCGAGGAGACCCAGTACTTC. Based on the CDR3 plus reference TRBV11-2 and TRBJ2-5, the full variable domain is EAGVAQSPRYKIIEKRQSVAFWCNPISGHATLYWYQQILGQGPKLLIQFQNNGVVDDSQLPKDRFSAERLKGVDSTLKIQPAKLEDSAVYLCASSTGSEETQYFGPGTRLLVL.

This clone has more than one count but fewer than ten. The J gene is TRBJ2-7, the V gene TRBV5-4; possible D gene TRBD1, 5 bases. CDR1 and CDR2 (germline): SGHNT, YYREEE (reference sequence). The V and J ends lost 0 bases and 0 bases respectively, with 10 bases between them. CDR3 length equals 15 residues. The CDR3 DNA follows: TGTGCCAGCAGCTTGGAAGGGGCGCACTCCTACGAGCAGTACTTC. Translated, it gives CASSLEGAHSYEQYF.

Only a few counts were recorded for this clone. The chain couples TRBV5-6 to TRBJ2-5, with no clear D. The CDR3 contains 12 residues. CDR1 SGHDT and CDR2 YYEEEE come from the germline V gene. V lost 4 bases, J lost 1 base, and 5 bases lay in between. CDR3 loop: CASSPLQETQYF. The CDR3 nucleotides are TGTGCCAGCAGCCCCCTCCAAGAGACCCAGTACTTC.

This chain joins TRBV7-9 and TRBJ2-5, with D possibly matching TRBD2 (5 bases). Germline V lookup: CDR1 SEHNR, CDR2 FQNEAQ (reference sequence). V lost 2 bases and J lost 5, with 12 bases in between. This CDR3 contains 14 residues. The CDR3 is CASSLNGIGETQYF. The CDR3 coding sequence is TGTGCCAGCAGCTTAAACGGGATAGGGGAGACCCAGTACTTC.

The genes are TRBV5-4 and TRBJ2-1, with 8 bases that match TRBD1. CDR1 is SGHNT, CDR2 YYREEE, per germline (reference sequence). The ends lost 4 bases at V and 0 bases at J; junction bases unmatched: 6. The CDR3 consists of 16 residues. CDR3 in amino acids: CASSTRTGSSYNEQFF. Here the CDR3 DNA reads TGTGCCAGCAGCACCCGGACAGGGAGCTCCTACAATGAGCAGTTCTTC.

V is TRBV11-2 and J is TRBJ1-5; 9 bases line up with TRBD1. The CDR3 loop spans 17 amino acids. Germline V lookup: CDR1 SGHAT, CDR2 FQNNGV. V gave up 4 bases and J gave up 5 bases; unmatched junction bases: 12. The CDR3 DNA follows: TGTGCCAGCAGCTCGTCTATCGGGACAGGGCGTGATCAGCCCCAGCATTTT. Amino acids: CASSSSIGTGRDQPQHF.

This clone was detected a few times. The rearrangement uses TRBV4-3 and TRBJ2-7; D is perhaps TRBD1 or TRBD2 (5 bases each). The CDR3 runs to 15 residues. V was cut by 3 bases and J by 2 bases, with 14 bases left in between. CDR1 is LGHNA and CDR2 is YSLEER in the germline V gene. Here the CDR3 DNA reads TGCGCCAGCAGCCAGGGACCCGGGTATACCTACGAGCAGTACTTC. Translating it yields CASSQGPGYTYEQYF.

In its sample, this clone was seen a few times. At the DNA level, this CDR3 is encoded by other sequences in the same sample as well. This chain connects TRBV11-2 to TRBJ2-1; 9 bases align to TRBD2. CDR3 length equals 15 residues. CDR1 is SGHAT, CDR2 FQNNGV, per germline. V was pared by 0 bases and J by 3 bases, with 0 bases of the junction left unmatched. CDR3: CASSLDSGSYNEQFF. CDR3 sequence (DNA): TGTGCCAGCAGCTTAGATAGCGGGAGCTACAATGAGCAGTTCTTC.

The chain carries TRBV6-7 and TRBJ1-3; D perhaps matches TRBD1 (6 bases). TRBV6-7 is classed as an ORF, of uncertain function. There are 16 residues in the CDR3. The V and J ends lost 2 bases and 3 bases respectively, with 14 bases between them. CDR3 sequence (DNA): TGTGCCAGCAGTTACGCGGCGGGGGCTGGTGGAAACACCATATATTTT. This gives the protein CASSYAAGAGGNTIYF.

In this sample, this clone turned up a few times. The rearrangement links TRBV7-9 to TRBJ1-4, with D maybe TRBD1 (5 bases). CDR3 length equals 13 residues. V was pared by 3 bases and J by 10 bases, with 12 bases between. In germline, CDR1 is SEHNR, CDR2 FQNEAQ (reference sequence). CDR3 sequence: CASSFEGTRKLFF. The CDR3 nucleotides read TGTGCCAGCAGCTTCGAGGGGACGCGAAAACTGTTTTTT.

This chain links TRBV27 with TRBJ1-4; D is perhaps TRBD1 (5 bases). Germline loops: CDR1 MNHEY, CDR2 SMNVEV (reference sequence). V lost 5 bases and J lost 5, with 18 bases in between. CDR3 length: 16 residues. The CDR3 sequence: CASSQKRGAGNEKLFF. The DNA for the CDR3 is TGTGCCAGCAGTCAAAAGCGGGGCGCGGGAAATGAAAAACTGTTTTTT. The whole variable domain, remainder taken from reference TRBV27 and TRBJ1-4, is EAQVTQNPRYLITVTGKKLTVTCSQNMNHEYMSWYRQDPGLGLRQIYYSMNVEVTDKGDVPEGYKVSRKEKRNFPLILESPSPNQTSLYFCASSQKRGAGNEKLFFGSGTQLSVL.

The DNA of the CDR3 is TGTGCCAGCTCAAACAAATTGCCTGGGAAGGGTGAGACCGGGGAGCTGTTTTTT. Protein: CASSNKLPGKGETGELFF. The chain carries TRBV18 and TRBJ2-2; the D is unclear. Deletions cut 5 bases from V and 5 bases from J, with 24 bases between. Per germline, CDR1 KGHSH and CDR2 LQKENI. The CDR3 sequence is 18 residues long.

This chain connects TRBV7-9 to TRBJ2-3, with TRBD1 identical over 7 bases. Germline lookup yields CDR1 SEHNR and CDR2 FQNEAQ (reference sequence). The CDR3 extends over 18 amino acids. V lost 4 bases to trimming and J lost 0 bases; unmatched junction nucleotides: 13. CDR3 in DNA: TGTGCCAGCAGCTCGGGCCGTCAGGGGGTGATTAGCACAGATACGCAGTATTTT. Its protein is CASSSGRQGVISTDTQYF. The variable domain in full, with the rest retrieved from reference TRBV7-9 and TRBJ2-3, is DTGVSQNPRHKITKRGQNVTFRCDPISEHNRLYWYRQTLGQGPEFLTYFQNEAQLEKSRLLSDRFSAERPKGSFSTLEIQRTEQGDSAMYLCASSSGRQGVISTDTQYFGPGTRLTVL.

This clone turned up a few times. The rearrangement joins TRBV29-1 to TRBJ2-7, with D perhaps matching TRBD1 (5 bases). V was cut by 4 bases and J by 4 bases, with 11 bases left in between. This CDR3 region has 12 residues. Germline V lookup: CDR1 SQVTM, CDR2 ANQGSEA. CDR3: CSVASAGYEQYF. The CDR3 nucleotides read TGCAGCGTTGCCTCTGCAGGGTACGAGCAGTACTTC.

This clone was counted a few times. The chain combines TRBV28 with TRBJ1-1; 10 bases fit TRBD1. This CDR3 is built from 15 residues. Germline lookup yields CDR1 MDHEN and CDR2 SYDVKM. V lost 4 bases to trimming and J lost 1 base; unmatched junction nucleotides: 3. As DNA, the CDR3 is TGTGCCAGCAGTTCGGGGGACAGGGGGAACACTGAAGCTTTCTTT. Translated: CASSSGDRGNTEAFF. The complete variable domain, with remaining parts taken from reference TRBV28 and TRBJ1-1, reads DVKVTQSSRYLVKRTGEKVFLECVQDMDHENMFWYRQDPGLGLRLIYFSYDVKMKEKGDIPEGYSVSREKKERFSLILESASTNQTSMYLCASSSGDRGNTEAFFGQGTRLTVV.

This chain links TRBV5-6 with TRBJ1-5; no clear D. CDR3 size: 13 residues. CDR1 SGHDT and CDR2 YYEEEE come from the germline V gene. Trimming left V 3 bases short and J 7 bases short, with 11 bases between. Here the CDR3 reads CASSYEGRQPQHF. The CDR3 DNA reads TGTGCCAGCAGCTACGAGGGTCGACAGCCCCAGCATTTT.

The chain is built from TRBV7-9 and TRBJ2-2, with a possible D match to TRBD1 (6 bases). Germline V gene lookup returns CDR1 SEHNR and CDR2 FQNEAQ (reference sequence). CDR3 size: 15 residues. V gave up 4 bases and J gave up 1 base, with 10 bases separating them. The DNA for the CDR3 is TGTGCCAGCAGCTCCGGGACAATGAACACCGGGGAGCTGTTTTTT. Its protein is CASSSGTMNTGELFF.

This clone was picked up many times. The V gene is TRBV7-9, the J gene TRBJ1-1; unclear D gene. Between the trimmed V and J ends, which lost 1 base and 0 bases, there was a span of 3 bases. CDR1 and CDR2 from the germline V gene are SEHNR and FQNEAQ (reference sequence). The CDR3 runs 13 residues. CDR3 protein: CASSLEMNTEAFF. The CDR3 nucleotides read TGTGCCAGCAGCTTAGAGATGAACACTGAAGCTTTCTTT.

This clone was seen only a few times. A single base is all that separates this from a far larger clone, so a read error is likely. This sequence joins TRBV7-2 and TRBJ2-1; D gene ambiguous. V gave up 4 bases and J gave up 6 bases, with 4 bases separating them. The CDR3 consists of 11 residues. Germline loops: CDR1 SGHTA, CDR2 FQGNSA. The CDR3 reads CASSSFNEQFF. In DNA, the CDR3 is TGTGCCAGCAGCTCATTCAATGAGCAGTTCTTC.

This clone was detected a few times. One junction end does not reproduce the germline sequence, and a read error may be involved. The V call is TRBV6-5, the J call TRBJ2-1; the match to TRBD2 covers 8 bases. Germline V lookup: CDR1 MNHEY, CDR2 SVGAGI. CDR3 length equals 13 residues. The CDR3 here is CAISGPAGDEQFF. DNA of the CDR3: TGTGCCATCAGTGGACCAGCGGGAGATGAGCAGTTCTTC.

Only a few counts were recorded for this clone. The V call is TRBV11-2, the J call TRBJ2-7; TRBD2 aligns across 10 bases. The length of the CDR3 is 16 residues. Germline CDR1 reads SGHAT; CDR2 reads FQNNGV. With V trimmed by 4 bases and J by 3 bases, 9 bases remained unmatched. CDR3 in DNA: TGTGCCAGCAGCTCACCAGCGGGAGGGCCGAGCTACGAGCAGTACTTC. Protein product: CASSSPAGGPSYEQYF.

A few counts support this clone. This chain connects TRBV21-1 to TRBJ2-6; whether TRBD1, the table's D call, matches the DNA was not checked. TRBV21-1 is designated a pseudogene. This CDR3 spans 18 amino acids. The DNA for the CDR3 is TGTGCCAGCAGCGCACGGACAGGGCGGTGCGGCGGGGCCAACGTCCTGACTTTC. Translating it yields CASSARTGRCGGANVLTF.

This clone was observed a few times. The chain is built from TRBV28 and TRBJ2-7; D is unclear. The CDR3 is 10 amino acids. CDR1 and CDR2 (germline): MDHEN, SYDVKM. Trimming took off 11 bases at V and 5 bases at J, with 10 bases between the two ends. CDR3 sequence: CALGSHEQYF. DNA for the CDR3: TGTGCCCTAGGTAGTCACGAGCAGTACTTC. Drawing the rest from reference TRBV28 and TRBJ2-7, the complete variable domain is DVKVTQSSRYLVKRTGEKVFLECVQDMDHENMFWYRQDPGLGLRLIYFSYDVKMKEKGDIPEGYSVSREKKERFSLILESASTNQTSMYLCALGSHEQYFGPGTRLTVT.

The chain combines TRBV10-3 with TRBJ2-7; D remains ambiguous. From germline, CDR1 is ENHRY and CDR2 SYGVKD. V lost 8 bases, J lost 1 base, and 9 bases lay in between. This CDR3 contains 12 residues. CDR3 bases: TGTGCCATCTCAAGTGATTCCTACGAGCAGTACTTC. Translated: CAISSDSYEQYF.

This clone was observed a handful of times. The J gene is TRBJ2-5, the V gene TRBV2; D could derive from TRBD1 or TRBD2 (5 bases each). Germline CDR1 and CDR2: SNHLY and FYNNEI. The CDR3 loop spans 16 amino acids. Between the trimmed V and J ends, which lost 3 bases and 2 bases, there was a span of 16 bases. The CDR3 DNA reads TGTGCCAGCAGTGAGAGGTCGGGGAAGGGGCAAGAGACCCAGTACTTC. It specifies CASSERSGKGQETQYF.